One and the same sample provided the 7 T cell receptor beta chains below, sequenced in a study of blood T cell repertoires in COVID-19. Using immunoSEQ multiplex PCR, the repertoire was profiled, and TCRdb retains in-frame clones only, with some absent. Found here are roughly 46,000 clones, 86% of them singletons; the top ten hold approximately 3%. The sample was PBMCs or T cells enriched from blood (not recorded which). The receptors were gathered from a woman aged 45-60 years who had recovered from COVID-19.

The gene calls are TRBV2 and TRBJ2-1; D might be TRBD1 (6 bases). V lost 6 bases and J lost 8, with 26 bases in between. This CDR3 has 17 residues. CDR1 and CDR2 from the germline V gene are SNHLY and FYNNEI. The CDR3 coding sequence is TGTGCCAGCAGCCCCTCTGCGGGCGGATTCACAGGGCATGAGCAGTTCTTC. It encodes CASSPSAGGFTGHEQFF.

In nucleotides, the CDR3 is TGTGCCAGCAGCTCAGATTGGTACCAAGAGACCCAGTACTTC. As protein: CASSSDWYQETQYF. The chain couples TRBV7-2 to TRBJ2-5; D remains ambiguous. Germline V gene data show CDR1 as SGHTA and CDR2 as FQGNSA. The CDR3 consists of 14 residues. With 4 bases removed from V and 0 bases from J, the gap between germline ends came to 9 bases.

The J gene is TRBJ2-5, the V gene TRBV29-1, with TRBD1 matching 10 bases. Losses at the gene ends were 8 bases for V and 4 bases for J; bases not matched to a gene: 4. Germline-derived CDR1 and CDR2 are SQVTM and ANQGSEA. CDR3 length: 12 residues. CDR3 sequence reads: CSTGQGVETQYF. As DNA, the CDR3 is TGCAGCACAGGACAGGGGGTAGAGACCCAGTACTTC.

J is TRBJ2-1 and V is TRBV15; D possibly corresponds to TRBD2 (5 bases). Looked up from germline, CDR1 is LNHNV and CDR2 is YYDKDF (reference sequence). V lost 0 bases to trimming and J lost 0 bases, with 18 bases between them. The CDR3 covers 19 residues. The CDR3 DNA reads TGTGCCACCAGCAGAGAAACGGGGTGGCAGGCCAGCTCCTACAATGAGCAGTTCTTC. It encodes CATSRETGWQASSYNEQFF.

The chain's CDR3 is CASSRSGLYEQYF. The DNA for the CDR3 is TGTGCCAGCAGCCGGAGCGGGCTATACGAGCAGTACTTC. This chain joins TRBV11-2 and TRBJ2-7, with a possible D match to TRBD2 (6 bases). Germline CDR1 SGHAT, CDR2 FQNNGV. The CDR3 sequence is 13 residues long. Trimming removed 5 bases from V and 4 bases from J, with 12 bases in between.

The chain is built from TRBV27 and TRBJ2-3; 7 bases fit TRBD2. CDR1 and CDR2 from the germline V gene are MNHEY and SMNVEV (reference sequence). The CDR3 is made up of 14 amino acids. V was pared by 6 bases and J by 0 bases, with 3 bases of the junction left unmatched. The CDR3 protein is CASSDGGSTDTQYF. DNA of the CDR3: TGTGCCAGCAGCGACGGGGGGAGCACAGATACGCAGTATTTT.

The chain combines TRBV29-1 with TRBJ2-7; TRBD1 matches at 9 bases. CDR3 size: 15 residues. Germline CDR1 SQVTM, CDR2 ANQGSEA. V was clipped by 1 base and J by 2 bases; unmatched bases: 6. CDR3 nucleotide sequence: TGCAGCGTTGAAGGGACAGGGGACTTGGCCTACGAGCAGTACTTC. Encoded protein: CSVEGTGDLAYEQYF.